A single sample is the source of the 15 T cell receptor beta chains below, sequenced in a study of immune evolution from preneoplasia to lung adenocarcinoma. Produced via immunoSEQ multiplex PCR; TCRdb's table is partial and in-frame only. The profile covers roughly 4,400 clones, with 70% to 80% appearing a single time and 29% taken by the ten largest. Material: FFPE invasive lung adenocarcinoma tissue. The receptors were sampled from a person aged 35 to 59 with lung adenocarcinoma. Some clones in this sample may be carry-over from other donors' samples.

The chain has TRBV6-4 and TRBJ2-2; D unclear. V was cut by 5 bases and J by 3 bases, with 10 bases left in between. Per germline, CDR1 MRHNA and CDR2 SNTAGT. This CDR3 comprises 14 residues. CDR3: CASSPLEDTGELFF. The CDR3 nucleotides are TGTGCCAGCAGTCCCCTAGAAGACACCGGGGAGCTGTTTTTT.

The CDR3 region has the DNA TGCAGCGGGCCTTCCCCCACGGAACTCACAGATACGCAGTATTTT. This codes for CSGPSPTELTDTQYF. V is TRBV29-1 and J is TRBJ2-3; D remains unclear. CDR3 size: 15 residues. The V gene lost 7 bases and the J gene lost 2 bases, with 19 bases spanning the gap. Germline V gene sequence: CDR1 SQVTM, CDR2 ANQGSEA.

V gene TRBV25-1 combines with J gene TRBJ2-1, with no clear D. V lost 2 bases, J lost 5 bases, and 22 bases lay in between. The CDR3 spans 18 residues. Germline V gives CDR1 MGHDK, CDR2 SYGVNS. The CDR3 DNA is TGTGCCAGCAGTGAACTTGGTGGTAGGGCGGCAACCAACAATGAGCAGTTCTTC. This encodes CASSELGGRAATNNEQFF.

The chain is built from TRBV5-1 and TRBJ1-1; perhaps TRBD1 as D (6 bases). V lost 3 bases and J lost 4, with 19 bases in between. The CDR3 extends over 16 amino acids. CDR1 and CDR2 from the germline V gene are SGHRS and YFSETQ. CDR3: CASSSISPGASTEAFF. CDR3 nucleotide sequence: TGCGCCAGCAGCTCGATTTCTCCGGGGGCGAGCACTGAAGCTTTCTTT.

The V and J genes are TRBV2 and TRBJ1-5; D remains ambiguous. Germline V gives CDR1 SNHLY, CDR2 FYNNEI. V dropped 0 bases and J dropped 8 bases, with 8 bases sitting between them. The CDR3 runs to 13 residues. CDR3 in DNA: TGTGCCAGCAGTGAAGCGGTATTTGAGCCCCAGCATTTT. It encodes CASSEAVFEPQHF.

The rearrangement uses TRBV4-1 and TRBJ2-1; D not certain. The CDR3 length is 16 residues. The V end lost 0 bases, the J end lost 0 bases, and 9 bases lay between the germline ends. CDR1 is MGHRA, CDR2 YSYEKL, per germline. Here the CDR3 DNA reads TGCGCCAGCAGCCAAGAAGGATCGGGCTCCTACAATGAGCAGTTCTTC. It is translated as CASSQEGSGSYNEQFF.

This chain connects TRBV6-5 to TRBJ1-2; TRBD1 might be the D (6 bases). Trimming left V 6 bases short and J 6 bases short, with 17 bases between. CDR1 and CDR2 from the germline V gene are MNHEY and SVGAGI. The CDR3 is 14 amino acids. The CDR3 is CASSRLGGADGYTF. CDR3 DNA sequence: TGTGCCAGCAGCCGCCTGGGGGGGGCCGATGGCTACACCTTC.

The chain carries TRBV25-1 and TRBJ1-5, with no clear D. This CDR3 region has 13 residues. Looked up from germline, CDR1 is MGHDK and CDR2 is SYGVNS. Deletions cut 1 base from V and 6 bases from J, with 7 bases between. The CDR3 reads CASSESEIQPQHF. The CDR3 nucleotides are TGTGCCAGCAGTGAATCTGAAATTCAGCCCCAGCATTTT.

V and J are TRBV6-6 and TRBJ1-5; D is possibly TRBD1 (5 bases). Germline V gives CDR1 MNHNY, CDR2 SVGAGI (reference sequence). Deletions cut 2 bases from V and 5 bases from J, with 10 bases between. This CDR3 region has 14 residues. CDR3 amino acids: CASSYPPTDQPQHF. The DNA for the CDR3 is TGTGCCAGCAGTTACCCACCGACAGATCAGCCCCAGCATTTT.

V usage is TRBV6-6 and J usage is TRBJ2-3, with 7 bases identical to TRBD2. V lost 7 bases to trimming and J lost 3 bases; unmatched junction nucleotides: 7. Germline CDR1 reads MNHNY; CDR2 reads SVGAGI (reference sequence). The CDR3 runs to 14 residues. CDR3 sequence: CASTLAGATDTQYF. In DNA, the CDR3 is TGTGCCAGCACCTTGGCGGGAGCGACAGATACGCAGTATTTT.

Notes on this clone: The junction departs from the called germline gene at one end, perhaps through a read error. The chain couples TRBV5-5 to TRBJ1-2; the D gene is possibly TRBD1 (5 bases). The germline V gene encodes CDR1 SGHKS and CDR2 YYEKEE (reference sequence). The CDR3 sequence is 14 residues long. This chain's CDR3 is CASRLGPTNYGYTF. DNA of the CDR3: TGTGCCAGCAGATTGGGGCCAACTAACTATGGCTACACCTTC. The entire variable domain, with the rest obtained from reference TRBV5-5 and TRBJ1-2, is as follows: DAGVTQSPTHLIKTRGQQVTLRCSPISGHKSVSWYQQVLGQGPQFIFQYYEKEERGRGNFPDRFSARQFPNYSSELNVNALLLGDSALYLCASRLGPTNYGYTFGSGTRLTVV.

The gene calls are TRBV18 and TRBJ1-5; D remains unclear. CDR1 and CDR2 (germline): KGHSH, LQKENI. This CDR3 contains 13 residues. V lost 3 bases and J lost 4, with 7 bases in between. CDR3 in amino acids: CASSPAENQPQHF. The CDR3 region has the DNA TGTGCCAGCTCACCGGCGGAGAATCAGCCCCAGCATTTT.

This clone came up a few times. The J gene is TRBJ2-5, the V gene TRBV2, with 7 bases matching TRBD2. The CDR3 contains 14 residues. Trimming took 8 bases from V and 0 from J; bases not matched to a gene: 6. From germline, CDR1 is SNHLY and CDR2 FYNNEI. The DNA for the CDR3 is TGTGCCAGCGGCCGTGGGACTAACCAAGAGACCCAGTACTTC. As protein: CASGRGTNQETQYF. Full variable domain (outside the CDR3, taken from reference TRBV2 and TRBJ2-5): EPEVTQTPSHQVTQMGQEVILRCVPISNHLYFYWYRQILGQKVEFLVSFYNNEISEKSEIFDDQFSVERPDGSNFTLKIRSTKLEDSAMYFCASGRGTNQETQYFGPGTRLLVL.

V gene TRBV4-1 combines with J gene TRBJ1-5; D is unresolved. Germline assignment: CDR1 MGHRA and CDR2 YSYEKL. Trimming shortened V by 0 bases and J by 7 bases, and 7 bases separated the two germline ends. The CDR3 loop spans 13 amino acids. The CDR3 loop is CASSQDLFQPQHF. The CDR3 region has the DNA TGCGCCAGCAGCCAAGATTTATTCCAGCCCCAGCATTTT.

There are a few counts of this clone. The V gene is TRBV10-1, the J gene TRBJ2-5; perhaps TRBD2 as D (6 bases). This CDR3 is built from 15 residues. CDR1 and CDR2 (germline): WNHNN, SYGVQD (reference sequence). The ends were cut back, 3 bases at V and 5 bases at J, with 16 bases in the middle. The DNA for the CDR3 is TGCGCCAGCAGTGATAGACGGACTGGAGGGGAGACCCAGTACTTC. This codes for CASSDRRTGGETQYF.